There are many counts of the clone carrying this T cell receptor beta chain. The antigen is not known. V dropped 1 base and J dropped 4 bases, with 13 bases sitting between them. The CDR3 runs 15 residues. Newly diagnosed hyperthyroidism, duration under 2 months, in patients aged 18 to 65. Researchers barred patients who had uncontrolled infection, other autoimmune disease, pregnancy or lactation. The data were obtained in a study of T cells in Graves' hyperthyroidism and ophthalmopathy. Notes on the study in general: Model-based prediction identified ophthalmopathy a median around 6.5 months prior to its onset. Separation of ophthalmopathy from stable hyperthyroidism was achieved by a 13 V-J model.

TCR beta CDR3 regions were amplified from RNA transcripts. When the TCR CDR3 underwent first-round RT-PCR, the HTBI primer set was used. In TCRdb, the multiplex PCR reads were re-called with MiXCR into one record per CDR3 protein. The sample lists 350,000 to 450,000 distinct CDR3 sequences; about 14% were seen once. This TCR derives from a woman aged 60-70 years with Graves' hyperthyroidism. The chain couples TRBV12-3 or TRBV12-4 to TRBJ1-1; D is unresolved. The sample consisted of blood. The CDR3: CASSLEPGEVTEAFF. The CDR3, as DNA: TGTGCCAGCAGTTTAGAACCGGGAGAGGTCACTGAAGCTTTCTTT.